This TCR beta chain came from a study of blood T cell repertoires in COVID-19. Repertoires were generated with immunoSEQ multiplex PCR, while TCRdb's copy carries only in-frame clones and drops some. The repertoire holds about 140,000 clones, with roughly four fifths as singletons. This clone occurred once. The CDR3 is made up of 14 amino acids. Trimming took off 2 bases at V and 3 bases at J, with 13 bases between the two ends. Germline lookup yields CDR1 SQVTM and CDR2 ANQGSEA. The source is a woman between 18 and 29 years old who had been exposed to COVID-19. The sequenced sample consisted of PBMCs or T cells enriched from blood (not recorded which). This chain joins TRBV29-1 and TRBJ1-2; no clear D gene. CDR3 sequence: CSVELPQDYYGYTF. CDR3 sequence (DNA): TGCAGCGTTGAATTGCCCCAGGATTACTATGGCTACACCTTC.